A single sample is the source of the 30 T cell receptor beta chains below, sequenced in a study of T cell clonotyping in hematopoietic cell transplantation. Profiled with immunoSEQ multiplex PCR; TCRdb holds only in-frame clones, not every one. The data hold about 70,000 clones, with around 94% observed a single time. The sample taken for sequencing was peripheral blood mononuclear cells. These TCRs come from a man between 45 and 60 years old in good health. Some clones in this sample may be carry-over from other donors' samples.

This clone was seen a handful of times. This chain links TRBV6-5 with TRBJ2-7, with 11 positions matching TRBD2. J lost 4 bases, V lost 7 bases, and 9 bases had no gene match. This CDR3 has 15 residues. Germline loops: CDR1 MNHEY, CDR2 SVGAGI. The CDR3 protein is CASTHPASGGYEQYF. Here the CDR3 DNA reads TGTGCCAGCACCCACCCGGCTAGCGGGGGGTACGAGCAGTACTTC.

This chain joins TRBV28 and TRBJ2-1; TRBD2 matches at 8 bases. Germline CDR1 and CDR2: MDHEN and SYDVKM. CDR3 length: 15 amino acids. V was pared by 7 bases and J by 0 bases, with 5 bases of the junction left unmatched. CDR3 DNA sequence: TGTGCCAGCAAGATGAGCGGGAGCTCCTACAATGAGCAGTTCTTC. Residues: CASKMSGSSYNEQFF.

The chain joins TRBV29-1 to TRBJ1-1, with D hard to call. Trimming shortened V by 4 bases and J by 0 bases, and 12 bases separated the two germline ends. The CDR3 has 14 residues. Per the germline V gene, CDR1 is SQVTM and CDR2 is ANQGSEA. For the CDR3, the DNA is TGCAGCGTTGGGAAGATTGACATGAACACTGAAGCTTTCTTT. Translating it yields CSVGKIDMNTEAFF.

The J gene is TRBJ2-7, the V gene TRBV6-5; possible D gene TRBD2, 5 bases. This CDR3 contains 14 residues. V was pared by 6 bases and J by 3 bases, with 15 bases between. The germline gives CDR1 MNHEY, CDR2 SVGAGI. CDR3 loop: CASSSRDHNYEQYF. In nucleotides, the CDR3 is TGTGCCAGCAGCTCACGGGATCATAACTACGAGCAGTACTTC.

This CDR3 reads CASRGGQDEETQYF. Written as DNA, the CDR3 is TGTGCCAGCAGGGGCGGACAGGACGAAGAGACCCAGTACTTC. The genes are TRBV5-4 and TRBJ2-5, with TRBD1 matching 7 bases. Germline CDR1 is SGHNT and CDR2 is YYREEE (reference sequence). The CDR3 has 14 residues. V lost 5 bases and J lost 3; bases outside the gene matches: 7.

The gene calls are TRBV5-1 and TRBJ1-1; D remains unclear. With 4 bases removed from V and 1 base from J, the gap between germline ends came to 8 bases. The CDR3 is made up of 13 amino acids. Per the germline V gene, CDR1 is SGHRS and CDR2 is YFSETQ. CDR3 sequence (DNA): TGCGCCAGCAGCCTAGGTGCGAACACTGAAGCTTTCTTT. This codes for CASSLGANTEAFF. Full variable domain (outside the CDR3, taken from reference TRBV5-1 and TRBJ1-1): KAGVTQTPRYLIKTRGQQVTLSCSPISGHRSVSWYQQTPGQGLQFLFEYFSETQRNKGNFPGRFSGRQFSNSRSEMNVSTLELGDSALYLCASSLGANTEAFFGQGTRLTVV.

This clone has a handful of counts. Other DNA sequences in the same sample also yield this CDR3. The chain joins TRBV5-1 to TRBJ2-7; 9 nucleotides line up with TRBD1. Germline trimming cut 3 bases from V and 6 bases from J; bases unmatched to any gene: 4. Germline V gene data show CDR1 as SGHRS and CDR2 as YFSETQ. The CDR3 runs 13 residues. This CDR3 is CASSWGQGGEQYF. Here the CDR3 DNA reads TGCGCCAGCAGCTGGGGACAGGGCGGCGAGCAGTACTTC.

The chain joins TRBV30 to TRBJ1-5; D might be TRBD1 (6 bases). This CDR3 region has 15 residues. CDR1 and CDR2 (germline): GTSNPN, SVGIG (reference sequence). Deletions cut 5 bases from V and 0 bases from J, with 14 bases between. CDR3 sequence: CAWRGADLSNQPQHF. Written as DNA, the CDR3 is TGTGCCTGGCGGGGGGCAGACCTTAGCAATCAGCCCCAGCATTTT. Full variable domain (rest looked up from reference TRBV30 and TRBJ1-5): SQTIHQWPATLVQPVGSPLSLECTVEGTSNPNLYWYRQAAGRGLQLLFYSVGIGQISSEVPQNLSASRPQDRQFILSSKKLLLSDSGFYLCAWRGADLSNQPQHFGDGTRLSIL.

This clone was counted a single time. The genes are TRBV2 and TRBJ2-2, with D uncertain. Looked up from germline, CDR1 is SNHLY and CDR2 is FYNNEI. CDR3 length equals 10 residues. Trimming pared 10 bases from V and 6 bases from J, leaving 6 bases between. Here the CDR3 reads CATQAGELFF. For the CDR3, the DNA is TGTGCCACTCAGGCCGGGGAGCTGTTTTTT. The full variable domain, rest sourced from reference TRBV2 and TRBJ2-2, is EPEVTQTPSHQVTQMGQEVILRCVPISNHLYFYWYRQILGQKVEFLVSFYNNEISEKSEIFDDQFSVERPDGSNFTLKIRSTKLEDSAMYFCATQAGELFFGEGSRLTVL.

The gene calls are TRBV5-4 and TRBJ1-2; D not resolved. Per the germline V gene, CDR1 is SGHNT and CDR2 is YYREEE (reference sequence). V gave up 3 bases and J gave up 8 bases, with 11 bases separating them. The CDR3 is made up of 12 amino acids. The CDR3 DNA is TGTGCCAGCAGCTACAATGAAGGCGGCTACACCTTC. Protein product: CASSYNEGGYTF.

This clone was observed once. The chain combines TRBV11-3 with TRBJ2-5; 7 nucleotides align to TRBD1. The CDR3 has 13 residues. V lost 4 bases to trimming and J lost 2 bases; unmatched junction nucleotides: 1. The germline CDR1 and CDR2 sequences are SGHNT and YENEEA. The chain's CDR3 is CASSSGQQETQYF. The CDR3 bases are TGTGCCAGCAGCTCGGGACAGCAAGAGACCCAGTACTTC.

The chain employs TRBV27 and TRBJ2-7, with 10 bases identical to TRBD1. The CDR3 has 14 residues. Germline V gives CDR1 MNHEY, CDR2 SMNVEV (reference sequence). J lost 6 bases, V lost 6 bases, and 8 bases had no gene match. CDR3 DNA sequence: TGTGCCAGCAGACAGACAGGGGGCGGAGGCGAGCAGTACTTC. As protein: CASRQTGGGGEQYF.

The chain recombines TRBV19 with TRBJ2-7, with 7 bases fitting TRBD2. Germline lookup yields CDR1 LNHDA and CDR2 SQIVND (reference sequence). The CDR3 is 19 residues long. The junction had 18 bases not matched to a gene; V was cut back by 4 bases and J by 0 bases. CDR3 DNA: TGTGCCAGTAGTACGAAGCTTACTGCAGGGACTACTAGCTCCTACGAGCAGTACTTC. It specifies CASSTKLTAGTTSSYEQYF.

J is TRBJ2-7 and V is TRBV28; D is undetermined. Trimming stripped 1 base from V and 2 bases from J, with 9 bases between. Germline lookup yields CDR1 MDHEN and CDR2 SYDVKM. The CDR3 is 14 amino acids. The CDR3 coding sequence is TGTGCCAGCAGTTTATTGGACCCTACCTACGAGCAGTACTTC. This sequence encodes CASSLLDPTYEQYF.

The chain carries TRBV7-6 and TRBJ2-6, with 7 bases aligning to TRBD1. The V segment lost 3 bases and the J segment 0 bases; nucleotides outside the gene matches: 5. The CDR3 covers 17 residues. Germline-derived CDR1 and CDR2 are SGHVS and FNYEAQ. The CDR3 loop reads CASSFLGTDSGANVLTF. CDR3 nucleotide sequence: TGTGCCAGCAGCTTTTTGGGGACAGACTCTGGGGCCAACGTCCTGACTTTC.

The V call is TRBV29-1, the J call TRBJ2-3, with 9 bases lining up with TRBD2. Trimming took 5 bases from V and 5 from J; bases not matched to a gene: 11. CDR1 and CDR2 (germline): SQVTM, ANQGSEA. This CDR3 has 15 amino acids. The CDR3 here is CSVKEAGGPQDTQYF. In nucleotides, the CDR3 is TGCAGCGTTAAGGAGGCGGGGGGGCCTCAAGATACGCAGTATTTT.

The genes are TRBV4-2 and TRBJ1-5; no firm D call. V lost 0 bases and J lost 9, with 15 bases in between. From germline, CDR1 is LGHNA and CDR2 YNFKEQ. The CDR3 has 15 residues. In nucleotides, the CDR3 is TGTGCCAGCAGCCAAGAAGTCCCGGGAGGTTGGCCCCAGCATTTT. Its translation: CASSQEVPGGWPQHF.

The chain couples TRBV30 to TRBJ2-7; 13 nucleotides align to TRBD2. CDR3 length: 14 amino acids. Germline assignment: CDR1 GTSNPN and CDR2 SVGIG (reference sequence). V trimming: 3 bases; J trimming: 4 bases; junction bases outside the gene matches: 3. CDR3 DNA sequence: TGTGCCTGGAGGGGACTAGCGGGACGTTACGAGCAGTACTTC. It specifies CAWRGLAGRYEQYF.

The V call is TRBV27, the J call TRBJ2-2; TRBD2 agrees at 9 bases. The CDR3 runs to 16 residues. With 5 bases clipped from V and 10 bases from J, the junction kept 14 bases outside the gene matches. The germline V gene has CDR1 MNHEY and CDR2 SMNVEV (reference sequence). The CDR3 DNA reads TGTGCCAGCAGTCCCGACTGGCTAGCGGGATCCCCGGAGCTGTTTTTT. Protein: CASSPDWLAGSPELFF.

V and J are TRBV6-1 and TRBJ2-5; D gene ambiguous. Germline V gene lookup returns CDR1 MNHNS and CDR2 SASEGT. The ends were cut back, 1 base at V and 5 bases at J, with 8 bases in the middle. This CDR3 contains 13 residues. The DNA of the CDR3 is TGTGCCAGCAGTGAAGTTTTCGGGGAGACCCAGTACTTC. Translation: CASSEVFGETQYF.

The chain uses TRBV5-1 and TRBJ2-1; no firm D call. The CDR3 is 16 residues long. Trimming shortened V by 2 bases and J by 3 bases, and 15 bases separated the two germline ends. The germline V gene encodes CDR1 SGHRS and CDR2 YFSETQ. CDR3 loop: CASSLETSGGYNEQFF. The CDR3 nucleotides are TGCGCCAGCAGCTTAGAAACGTCCGGCGGCTACAATGAGCAGTTCTTC.

The chain links TRBV11-3 to TRBJ1-3; 9 nucleotides match TRBD1. The CDR3 loop spans 16 amino acids. Trimming removed 6 bases from V and 5 bases from J; junction bases left unmatched: 11. CDR1 and CDR2 from the germline V gene are SGHNT and YENEEA. The chain's CDR3 is CASRYGRDRARNTIYF. CDR3 in DNA: TGTGCCAGCAGGTACGGACGGGACAGGGCCCGAAACACCATATATTTT. The complete variable domain, with remaining parts taken from reference TRBV11-3 and TRBJ1-3, reads EAGVVQSPRYKIIEKKQPVAFWCNPISGHNTLYWYLQNLGQGPELLIRYENEEAVDDSQLPKDRFSAERLKGVDSTLKIQPAELGDSAVYLCASRYGRDRARNTIYFGEGSWLTVV.

This rearrangement joins TRBV5-1 to TRBJ2-7; the D gene is possibly TRBD1 (5 bases). Germline lookup yields CDR1 SGHRS and CDR2 YFSETQ. This CDR3 is built from 13 residues. V lost 0 bases and J 2 bases, leaving 6 bases between the germline ends. CDR3 sequence reads: CASSLAGTYEQYF. The CDR3 DNA reads as TGCGCCAGCAGCTTGGCAGGGACCTACGAGCAGTACTTC.

This clone was detected once. This chain uses TRBV28 with TRBJ2-7, with a possible D match to TRBD1 (5 bases). Germline V gene sequence: CDR1 MDHEN, CDR2 SYDVKM. The CDR3 has 12 amino acids. Trimming stripped 8 bases from V and 3 bases from J, with 11 bases between. This CDR3 reads CASCQGIYEQYF. In DNA form, the CDR3 reads TGTGCCAGCTGTCAGGGAATCTACGAGCAGTACTTC.

V and J are TRBV2 and TRBJ1-6; D uncertain. The V and J ends lost 6 bases and 5 bases respectively, with 5 bases between them. From germline, CDR1 is SNHLY and CDR2 FYNNEI. CDR3 size: 12 residues. The CDR3 loop is CASRPDNSPLHF. The CDR3 coding sequence is TGTGCCAGCAGACCAGATAATTCACCCCTCCACTTT.

This clone was found once. This chain uses TRBV5-4 with TRBJ1-2; no firm D call. This CDR3 has 15 residues. Germline loops: CDR1 SGHNT, CDR2 YYREEE (reference sequence). V was pared by 0 bases and J by 4 bases, with 13 bases between. The CDR3 sequence is CASSLGAAGLYGYTF. CDR3 coding DNA: TGTGCCAGCAGCTTGGGTGCGGCAGGCCTCTATGGCTACACCTTC.

CDR3 region: CASTEDRGTGNTIYF. The CDR3 nucleotides read TGTGCCAGCACTGAGGACAGGGGGACGGGAAACACCATATATTTT. The chain employs TRBV6-1 and TRBJ1-3, with 10 bases lining up with TRBD1. Per the germline V gene, CDR1 is MNHNS and CDR2 is SASEGT. CDR3 length equals 15 residues. Trimming at V came to 7 bases and at J to 4 bases, leaving 7 bases not matched to a gene.

The CDR3 sequence: CAWSEGFNEKLFF. The CDR3 bases are TGTGCCTGGAGTGAGGGTTTTAATGAAAAACTGTTTTTT. The chain is built from TRBV30 and TRBJ1-4; the D is unclear. V lost 1 base to trimming and J lost 4 bases, with 7 bases between them. This CDR3 comprises 13 residues. Looked up from germline, CDR1 is GTSNPN and CDR2 is SVGIG (reference sequence).

This chain's CDR3 is CASSLRGLGYEQYF. In nucleotides, the CDR3 is TGTGCCAGCAGTTTAAGGGGGCTCGGGTACGAGCAGTACTTC. The V call is TRBV28, the J call TRBJ2-7, with TRBD1 matching over 7 bases. Germline lookup yields CDR1 MDHEN and CDR2 SYDVKM. The CDR3 runs 14 residues. The V segment lost 2 bases and the J segment 4 bases; nucleotides outside the gene matches: 5.

The chain has TRBV7-9 and TRBJ2-5, with no clear D. V was clipped by 1 base and J by 4 bases, with 7 bases between them. Looked up from germline, CDR1 is SEHNR and CDR2 is FQNEAQ (reference sequence). This CDR3 is built from 13 residues. CDR3 DNA: TGTGCCAGCAGCTTAGAGCTGGTAGAGACCCAGTACTTC. It specifies CASSLELVETQYF.